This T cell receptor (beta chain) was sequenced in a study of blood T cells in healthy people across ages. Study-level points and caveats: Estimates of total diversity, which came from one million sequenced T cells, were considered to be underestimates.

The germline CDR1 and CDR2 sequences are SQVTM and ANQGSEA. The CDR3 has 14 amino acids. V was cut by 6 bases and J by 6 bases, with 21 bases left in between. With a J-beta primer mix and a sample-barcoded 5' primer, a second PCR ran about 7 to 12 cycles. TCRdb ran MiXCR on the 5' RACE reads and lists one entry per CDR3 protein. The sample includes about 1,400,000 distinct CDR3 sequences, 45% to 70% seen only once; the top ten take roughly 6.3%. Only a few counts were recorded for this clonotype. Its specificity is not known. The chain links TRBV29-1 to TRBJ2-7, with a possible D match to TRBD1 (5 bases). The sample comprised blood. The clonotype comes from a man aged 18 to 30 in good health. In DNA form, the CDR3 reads TGCAGCGTCATCCCTGGGGTGTGGGGCCTCGAGCAGTACTTC. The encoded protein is CSVIPGVWGLEQYF.